This T cell receptor (beta chain) stems from a study of glioma-infiltrating T cells after dendritic cell vaccination. Study overall: Patients had newly diagnosed or recurrent glioblastoma and received dendritic cell vaccines.

Clones were sequenced by immunoSEQ multiplex PCR, and TCRdb holds only the in-frame ones, with some missing. The sample consists of almost 90,000 clones, less than 90% of them appearing once. Comments on this clone: Its antigen is currently unknown.

With 4 bases clipped from V and 1 base from J, the junction kept 1 base outside the gene matches. The germline CDR1 and CDR2 sequences are SGHRS and YFSETQ. The CDR3 is 14 amino acids. The study, taken as a whole, reports: TCR clonality showed no direct relationship with survival. Longer survival after dendritic cell vaccination followed higher pretreatment TIL content.

The time point denotes: after dendritic cell vaccination, including at tumor progression/relapse. The clonotype was recovered from a human donor with glioblastoma. V usage is TRBV5-1 and J usage is TRBJ2-7; 11 positions match TRBD2. The sequences come from blood, collected after dendritic cell vaccination. The CDR3 sequence is CASSGTSGSYEQYF. In DNA form, the CDR3 reads TGCGCCAGCAGCGGGACTAGCGGATCCTACGAGCAGTACTTC.